This T cell receptor (beta chain) is drawn from a study of shared clonotypes between healthy human individuals. The study ran the assay at deep level. TCRdb's copy holds only in-frame clones and misses some; the assay was immunoSEQ multiplex PCR. The sample lists about 590,000 clones, about 95% seen once, with around 0.11% in the top ten. Terminally differentiated effector memory CD45RA+ cells were left out of the naive CD8 fraction, which was CD45RO-negative and positively selected for CCR7. The healthy adult donors were HIV-negative and reported no recent acute infections or vaccinations. Germline CDR1 and CDR2: SNHLY and FYNNEI. Between the trimmed V and J ends, which lost 4 bases and 2 bases, there was a span of 16 bases. This CDR3 comprises 16 residues.

The material sequenced was naive CD8+ T cells sorted from blood. The V call is TRBV2, the J call TRBJ2-3; D is unclear. This clonotype was obtained from a young woman in good health. CDR3 bases: TGTGCCAGCAGTGGAAAGGGCTCCCCTGACACAGATACGCAGTATTTT. Translation gives CASSGKGSPDTDTQYF.